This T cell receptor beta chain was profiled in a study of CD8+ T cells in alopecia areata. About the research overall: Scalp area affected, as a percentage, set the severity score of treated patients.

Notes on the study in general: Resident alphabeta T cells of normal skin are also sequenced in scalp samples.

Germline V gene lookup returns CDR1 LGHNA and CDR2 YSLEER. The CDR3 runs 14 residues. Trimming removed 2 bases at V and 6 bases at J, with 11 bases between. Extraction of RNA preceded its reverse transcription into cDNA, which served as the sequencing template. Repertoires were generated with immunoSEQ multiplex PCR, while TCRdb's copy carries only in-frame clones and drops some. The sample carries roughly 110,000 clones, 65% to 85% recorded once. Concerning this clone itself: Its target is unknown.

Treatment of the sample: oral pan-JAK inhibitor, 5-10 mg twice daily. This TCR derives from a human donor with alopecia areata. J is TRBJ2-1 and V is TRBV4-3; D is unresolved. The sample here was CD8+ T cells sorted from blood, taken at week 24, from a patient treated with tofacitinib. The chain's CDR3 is CASSQYDTSNEQFF. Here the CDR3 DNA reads TGCGCCAGCAGCCAATATGACACCTCCAATGAGCAGTTCTTC.